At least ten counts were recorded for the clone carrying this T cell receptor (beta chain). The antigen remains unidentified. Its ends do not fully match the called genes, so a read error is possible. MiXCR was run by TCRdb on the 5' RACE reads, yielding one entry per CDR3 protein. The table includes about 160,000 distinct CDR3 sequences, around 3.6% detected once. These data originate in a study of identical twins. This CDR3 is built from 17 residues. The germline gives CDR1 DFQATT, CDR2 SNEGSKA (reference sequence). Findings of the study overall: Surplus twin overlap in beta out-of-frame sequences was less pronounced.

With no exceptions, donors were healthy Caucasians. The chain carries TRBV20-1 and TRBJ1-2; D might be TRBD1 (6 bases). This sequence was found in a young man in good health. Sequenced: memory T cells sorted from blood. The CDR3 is CSASRPTGNSKNDGYTF. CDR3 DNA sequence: TGCAGCGCTAGTAGACCGACAGGAAACTCTAAAAACGATGGCTACACCTTC.